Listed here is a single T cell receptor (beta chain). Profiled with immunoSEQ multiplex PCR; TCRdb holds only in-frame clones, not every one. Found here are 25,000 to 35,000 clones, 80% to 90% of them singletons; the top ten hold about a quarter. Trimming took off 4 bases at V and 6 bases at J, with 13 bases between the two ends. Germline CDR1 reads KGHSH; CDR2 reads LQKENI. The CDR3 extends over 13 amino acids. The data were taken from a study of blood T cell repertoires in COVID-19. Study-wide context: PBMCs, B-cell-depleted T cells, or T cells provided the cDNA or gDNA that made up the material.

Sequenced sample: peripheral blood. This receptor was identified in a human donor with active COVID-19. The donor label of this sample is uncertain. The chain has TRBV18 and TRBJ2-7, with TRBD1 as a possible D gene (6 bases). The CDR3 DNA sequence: TGTGCCAGCTCACGGGACAAGGAAGCCGAGCAGTACTTC. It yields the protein CASSRDKEAEQYF. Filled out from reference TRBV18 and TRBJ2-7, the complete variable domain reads NAGVMQNPRHLVRRRGQEARLRCSPMKGHSHVYWYRQLPEEGLKFMVYLQKENIIDESGMPKERFSAEFPKEGPSILRIQQVVRGDSAAYFCASSRDKEAEQYFGPGTRLTVT.